This T cell receptor (beta chain) was observed in a study of control samples from healthy donors and cancer patients. TCRdb keeps only in-frame clones here, not all; method: immunoSEQ multiplex PCR. The sample has 50,000 or so clones, roughly 93% seen once. The CDR3 extends over 15 amino acids. V lost 0 bases and J lost 7, with 16 bases in between. Germline assignment: CDR1 SGHDN and CDR2 FVKESK. The TCR sequence derives from a woman aged 45-60 years with head and neck cancer. This rearrangement joins TRBV14 to TRBJ2-7, with D maybe TRBD1 (5 bases). The sequenced material came from PBMCs. The CDR3 region is CASSQDVGAAWEQYF. The CDR3 DNA is TGTGCCAGCAGCCAAGATGTTGGGGCAGCATGGGAGCAGTACTTC.